The clone carrying this T cell receptor beta chain was seen repeatedly, ten times or more. Its target is not known. In the original processing: A classifier of distant metastasis in papillary thyroid cancer was built from CDR3 differences (across clinicopathological groups). TCRdb recomputed clones from the PCR reads via MiXCR. These V and J calls rely on TCRdb rather than the paper's analysis. The table includes 23,000 or so clones, around 20% detected once. Nobody among the patients had been given any treatment before thyroid surgery. The length of the CDR3 is 15 residues. V lost 4 bases to trimming and J lost 4 bases; unmatched junction nucleotides: 4. Germline V CDR1 and CDR2: SGHTS, YDEGEE. The sample originates from a study of metastatic and nonmetastatic thyroid tumors. Study information: Repertoire comparisons spanned blood and tumor or nodule tissue from malignant and benign thyroid patients. Study results and caveats: Versus benign nodules, malignant thyroid tumors reportedly had significantly higher TCR beta diversity, in blood and tumor.

The source material was blood. The receptor's source is a female donor with papillary thyroid cancer or a benign thyroid nodule (not recorded which). Some clones in this sample may be carry-over from other donors' samples. The chain recombines TRBV5-8 with TRBJ2-2, with 10 bases identical to TRBD2. The CDR3 here is CASSTRLAGTGELFF. The CDR3 DNA reads as TGTGCCAGCAGCACCCGACTAGCGGGCACCGGGGAGCTGTTTTTT.